One sample yielded the 29 T cell receptor beta chains listed below, sequenced in a study of blood T cell repertoires in COVID-19. Repertoires were generated with immunoSEQ multiplex PCR, while TCRdb's copy carries only in-frame clones and drops some. The sample gives about 180,000 clones, approximately 83% of which show up once; about 10% is in the top ten. Sequencing was done on a sample of peripheral blood. These TCRs come from a human donor with active or convalescent COVID-19. The donor label of this sample is uncertain.

The rearrangement joins TRBV15 to TRBJ2-3, with TRBD2 matching over 7 bases. This CDR3 spans 14 amino acids. Germline V gene lookup returns CDR1 LNHNV and CDR2 YYDKDF (reference sequence). The junction had 2 bases not matched to a gene; V was cut back by 1 base and J by 4 bases. The CDR3 loop is CATSRATSADTQYF. DNA of the CDR3: TGTGCCACCAGCAGAGCAACTAGCGCAGATACGCAGTATTTT.

The V and J genes are TRBV2 and TRBJ2-3, with D perhaps matching TRBD1 (6 bases). Trimming cost V 4 bases and J 0 bases, with 8 bases left between them. The germline CDR1 and CDR2 sequences are SNHLY and FYNNEI. The CDR3 spans 14 residues. CDR3: CASSAQGSTDTQYF. The CDR3 coding sequence is TGTGCCAGCAGTGCTCAGGGGAGCACAGATACGCAGTATTTT.

This clone was picked up one time. The V call is TRBV19, the J call TRBJ2-2; D unclear. Germline values: CDR1 LNHDA, CDR2 SQIVND (reference sequence). Trimming took off 0 bases at V and 5 bases at J, with 16 bases between the two ends. This CDR3 spans 17 amino acids. CDR3 residues: CASSIEGRPHPTGELFF. In nucleotides, the CDR3 is TGTGCCAGTAGTATAGAAGGCAGGCCCCACCCGACCGGGGAGCTGTTTTTT.

The chain has TRBV15 and TRBJ1-5; D unresolved. The V and J ends lost 0 bases and 6 bases respectively, with 15 bases between them. CDR3 length: 16 residues. Germline V gives CDR1 LNHNV, CDR2 YYDKDF (reference sequence). The CDR3 DNA follows: TGTGCCACCAGCAGAGATCGAGGCGGCGGAGGTCAGCCCCAGCATTTT. This encodes CATSRDRGGGGQPQHF. Variable domain in full (rest from reference TRBV15 and TRBJ1-5): DAMVIQNPRYQVTQFGKPVTLSCSQTLNHNVMYWYQQKSSQAPKLLFHYYDKDFNNEADTPDNFQSRRPNTSFCFLDIRSPGLGDTAMYLCATSRDRGGGGQPQHFGDGTRLSIL.

The chain is built from TRBV28 and TRBJ2-3; 7 nucleotides line up with TRBD1. The ends lost 5 bases at V and 4 bases at J; junction bases unmatched: 3. The CDR3 runs 13 residues. The V gene's germline CDR1 is MDHEN and CDR2 SYDVKM. CDR3 bases: TGTGCCAGCAGTCGACAGGGACCAGATACGCAGTATTTT. This codes for CASSRQGPDTQYF.

V and J are TRBV27 and TRBJ2-1; D not resolved. The CDR3 has 15 residues. V was pared by 3 bases and J by 0 bases, with 9 bases between. In germline, CDR1 is MNHEY, CDR2 SMNVEV (reference sequence). CDR3 DNA sequence: TGTGCCAGCAGTTTGAGTTGGAGCTCCTACAATGAGCAGTTCTTC. The encoded protein is CASSLSWSSYNEQFF.

The chain links TRBV21-1 to TRBJ2-5; the D call TRBD1 from the table was never checked on the DNA. TRBV21-1 is a pseudogene locus. The CDR3 totals 13 residues. The CDR3 here is CASSKRQGMTQYF. CDR3 in DNA: TGTGCCAGCAGCAAAAGACAGGGAATGACCCAGTACTTC.

The sample holds one count of this clone. The chain joins TRBV28 to TRBJ2-5; possibly TRBD2 for D (6 bases). The CDR3 spans 11 residues. The V end was cut by 11 bases, the J end by 5 bases, with 12 bases between. Germline V CDR1 and CDR2: MDHEN, SYDVKM. CDR3 region: CASRGMETQYF. The DNA of the CDR3 is TGTGCCTCGCGGGGTATGGAGACCCAGTACTTC.

This chain joins TRBV12-5 and TRBJ1-6; possible D gene TRBD1, 6 bases. CDR3 length: 17 amino acids. Germline assignment: CDR1 LGHNT and CDR2 FRNRAP. V was trimmed by 4 bases and J by 5 bases, leaving 18 bases between them. CDR3 DNA: TGTGCTAGTGGTTCCCCCCCAGGGGCCAGTAATAATTCACCCCTCCACTTT. Residues: CASGSPPGASNNSPLHF. The full variable domain, completed using reference TRBV12-5 and TRBJ1-6, is DARVTQTPRHKVTEMGQEVTMRCQPILGHNTVFWYRQTMMQGLELLAYFRNRAPLDDSGMPKDRFSAEMPDATLATLKIQPSEPRDSAVYFCASGSPPGASNNSPLHFGNGTRLTVT.

This chain links TRBV9 with TRBJ2-7; 8 bases map to TRBD2. The CDR3 is 16 amino acids. Germline lookup yields CDR1 SGDLS and CDR2 YYNGEE. With 0 bases clipped from V and 3 bases from J, the junction kept 8 bases outside the gene matches. The CDR3 DNA reads TGTGCCAGCAGCGTAGGAGGTAGCGGGACGAACTACGAGCAGTACTTC. Amino acid sequence: CASSVGGSGTNYEQYF.

This clone was counted a single time. The chain employs TRBV2 and TRBJ1-2, with D tentatively TRBD1 (5 bases). The CDR3 totals 14 residues. With 5 bases removed from V and 6 bases from J, the gap between germline ends came to 16 bases. The germline CDR1 and CDR2 sequences are SNHLY and FYNNEI. Written as DNA, the CDR3 is TGTGCCAGCAGTTTGGGGCTTGATTTCGATGGCTACACCTTC. Translated: CASSLGLDFDGYTF.

The chain carries TRBV11-3 and TRBJ2-3; D gene uncertain. This CDR3 has 16 residues. Per germline, CDR1 SGHNT and CDR2 YENEEA. The V end lost 1 base, the J end lost 5 bases, and 16 bases lay between the germline ends. The CDR3 protein is CASSLALAPPKDTQYF. The CDR3 DNA is TGTGCCAGCAGCTTAGCCCTGGCCCCCCCGAAAGATACGCAGTATTTT. The complete variable domain, with remaining parts taken from reference TRBV11-3 and TRBJ2-3, reads EAGVVQSPRYKIIEKKQPVAFWCNPISGHNTLYWYLQNLGQGPELLIRYENEEAVDDSQLPKDRFSAERLKGVDSTLKIQPAELGDSAVYLCASSLALAPPKDTQYFGPGTRLTVL.

This clone has a single count. This chain uses TRBV12-3 or TRBV12-4 with TRBJ2-1; unclear D gene. The V end lost 8 bases, the J end lost 6 bases, and 11 bases lay between the germline ends. CDR3 size: 12 residues. The CDR3 DNA reads as TGTGCCAGCCGTAAGGAGCGCAATGAGCAGTTCTTC. This sequence encodes CASRKERNEQFF.

V is TRBV7-2 and J is TRBJ2-7; D may be TRBD1 (5 bases). CDR3 length: 14 residues. V was clipped by 1 base and J by 3 bases, with 10 bases between them. In germline, CDR1 is SGHTA, CDR2 FQGNSA. CDR3 region: CASSLEQVYYEQYF. The CDR3 DNA reads TGTGCCAGCAGCTTAGAACAGGTTTACTACGAGCAGTACTTC.

This clone is a singleton in its sample. The V and J genes are TRBV6-2 or TRBV6-3 and TRBJ2-1; D uncertain. Germline V CDR1 and CDR2: MNHEY, SVGEGT. CDR3 length: 13 residues. V was pared by 6 bases and J by 2 bases, with 8 bases between. CDR3 nucleotide sequence: TGTGCCAGCAGCCCTAATACCTACAATGAGCAGTTCTTC. Amino acids: CASSPNTYNEQFF.

This chain uses TRBV11-3 with TRBJ2-1, with 12 bases that match TRBD2. The CDR3 covers 16 residues. V shed 5 bases, J shed 5 bases, and the junction held 7 bases outside the gene matches. CDR1 and CDR2 (germline): SGHNT, YENEEA. The CDR3 DNA sequence: TGTGCCAGCAGCCCGTCTCTAGCGGGAGGGAACAATGAGCAGTTCTTC. The encoded protein is CASSPSLAGGNNEQFF.

Regarding this clone: This sample also contains other DNA sequences that code for the same CDR3. The rearrangement uses TRBV12-3 or TRBV12-4 and TRBJ2-3; no clear D. The V end lost 6 bases, the J end lost 3 bases, and 4 bases lay between the germline ends. The CDR3 has 11 amino acids. CDR3: CASSPTDTQYF. DNA for the CDR3: TGTGCCAGCAGCCCAACAGATACGCAGTATTTT.

The V call is TRBV5-4, the J call TRBJ2-5; 9 nucleotides align to TRBD2. Germline V gene data show CDR1 as SGHNT and CDR2 as YYREEE (reference sequence). With V trimmed by 3 bases and J by 6 bases, 9 bases remained unmatched. This CDR3 contains 15 residues. The CDR3 DNA follows: TGTGCCAGCAGCTCCGATAGCGGGAGAGGGAAGACCCAGTACTTC. It yields the protein CASSSDSGRGKTQYF.

A few counts support this clone. The rearrangement joins TRBV7-2 to TRBJ1-1; D is undetermined. This CDR3 comprises 13 residues. Germline assignment: CDR1 SGHTA and CDR2 FQGNSA. Trimming shortened V by 5 bases and J by 11 bases, and 18 bases separated the two germline ends. The CDR3 region has the DNA TGTGCCAGCAGCCCCGACACCCTCAGTAGGGCTTTCTTT. This sequence encodes CASSPDTLSRAFF.

This chain connects TRBV9 to TRBJ2-2, with D perhaps TRBD2 (5 bases). Germline CDR1 SGDLS, CDR2 YYNGEE. The CDR3 has 13 residues. Trimming took off 4 bases at V and 7 bases at J, with 11 bases between the two ends. CDR3 DNA: TGTGCCAGCAGCCCTCGGGCGGGCGGGGAGCTGTTTTTT. Amino acids: CASSPRAGGELFF.

The chain carries TRBV9 and TRBJ2-2; 14 bases agree with TRBD2. This CDR3 comprises 16 residues. The V and J ends lost 4 bases and 4 bases, in that order; junction bases with no gene match: 3. Germline CDR1 is SGDLS and CDR2 is YYNGEE. CDR3 residues: CASSPGLAGVTGELFF. In DNA form, the CDR3 reads TGTGCCAGCAGCCCGGGACTAGCGGGAGTCACCGGGGAGCTGTTTTTT.

This clone is large. The chain joins TRBV6-5 to TRBJ1-4, with no clear D. The germline V and J ends were trimmed by 4 bases and 0 bases, with 9 bases remaining between them. The germline gives CDR1 MNHEY, CDR2 SVGAGI. CDR3 size: 15 residues. The CDR3 here is CASSLTASTNEKLFF. The CDR3 nucleotides read TGTGCCAGCAGTTTAACAGCTTCAACTAATGAAAAACTGTTTTTT.

This sequence joins TRBV6-5 and TRBJ1-5, with D unclear. The CDR3 contains 15 residues. V lost 6 bases and J lost 0, with 12 bases in between. The germline gives CDR1 MNHEY, CDR2 SVGAGI. This CDR3 reads CASSVGPYSNQPQHF. As DNA, the CDR3 is TGTGCCAGCAGCGTTGGGCCATATAGCAATCAGCCCCAGCATTTT.

J is TRBJ2-6 and V is TRBV7-2; weak D call: TRBD1 (7 bases). This CDR3 is 17 amino acids long. Trimming cost V 5 bases and J 4 bases, with 18 bases left between them. Germline V gene data show CDR1 as SGHTA and CDR2 as FQGNSA. The CDR3 nucleotides are TGTGCCAGCAGCCAATCAGGGGGGAATAGCGGGGCCAACGTCCTGACTTTC. The encoded protein is CASSQSGGNSGANVLTF.

The V gene is TRBV7-8, the J gene TRBJ2-7, with TRBD1 identical over 8 bases. V gave up 5 bases and J gave up 3 bases; unmatched junction bases: 9. Germline loops: CDR1 SGHVS, CDR2 FQNEAQ. CDR3 length: 15 amino acids. CDR3 DNA: TGTGCCAGCAGCGCAGGCAGGGGGCCCCTCTACGAGCAGTACTTC. This codes for CASSAGRGPLYEQYF.

The rearrangement uses TRBV30 and TRBJ1-3; TRBD1 aligns across 8 bases. Looked up from germline, CDR1 is GTSNPN and CDR2 is SVGIG (reference sequence). This CDR3 spans 13 amino acids. Trimming took 4 bases from V and 7 from J; bases not matched to a gene: 6. Here the CDR3 DNA reads TGTGCCTGGACGCAGGGGGCAGGCAACACCATATATTTT. Its protein product is CAWTQGAGNTIYF.

The genes are TRBV6-5 and TRBJ1-6; 7 positions match TRBD1. The J segment lost 10 bases and the V segment lost 2 bases, leaving 5 bases of the junction unmatched. Looked up from germline, CDR1 is MNHEY and CDR2 is SVGAGI. The CDR3 has 14 amino acids. DNA of the CDR3: TGTGCCAGCAGTTACAGTACAGGGGCGTCACCCCTCCACTTT. Translated: CASSYSTGASPLHF.

The chain combines TRBV6-5 with TRBJ2-7; TRBD2 agrees at 7 bases. The V gene's germline CDR1 is MNHEY and CDR2 SVGAGI. The V and J ends lost 0 bases and 5 bases, in that order; junction bases with no gene match: 7. The CDR3 contains 15 residues. CDR3 sequence (DNA): TGTGCCAGCAGTTACTCTGGGGGGGGGTTCGACGAGCAGTACTTC. This translates into CASSYSGGGFDEQYF.

This clone appeared once. The rearrangement uses TRBV6-1 and TRBJ2-2; tentative D call: TRBD2 (5 bases). CDR1 MNHNS and CDR2 SASEGT come from the germline V gene. This CDR3 contains 17 residues. The germline V and J ends were trimmed by 4 bases and 0 bases, with 15 bases remaining between them. The chain's CDR3 is CASSVSGTTTNTGELFF. CDR3 DNA sequence: TGTGCCAGCAGTGTGTCGGGAACAACCACGAACACCGGGGAGCTGTTTTTT.